A selection of T cell receptor beta chains follows, all from one sample in a study of T cell changes during pregnancy in multiple sclerosis. Sequenced by immunoSEQ multiplex PCR; TCRdb stores in-frame clones only, minus some. The sample lists approximately 63,000 clones, 80% to 95% occurring once. The sample was peripheral blood, taken in the third trimester of pregnancy. The receptors derive from a female donor in good health, enrolled as a control in a pregnancy study. The CDR3 runs from the conserved cysteine through the conserved F or W. Each record gives: clone size, J gene, V gene, D gene, CDR3 protein, CDR3 DNA. The D gene is left open where the match is weak. Size is stated for part of the rows, as once, few or many counts, or as a class when the clone is expanded.

>NA|TRBJ1-1|TRBV25-1|TRBD1
CASSEYTGQKAFF
TGTGCCAGCAGTGAATATACGGGACAGAAAGCTTTCTTT
>NA|TRBJ1-2|TRBV6-1|NA
CASSESRRGGGYTF
TGTGCCAGCAGTGAATCAAGGCGGGGGGGCGGCTACACCTTC
>NA|TRBJ2-1|TRBV7-9|TRBD2
CASSLASRGGIYNEQFF
TGTGCCAGCAGCTTAGCAAGTCGCGGGGGGATCTACAATGAGCAGTTCTTC
>NA|TRBJ1-3|TRBV18|NA
CASSPPRTVTGNTIYF
TGTGCCAGCTCACCCCCTCGGACAGTTACTGGAAACACCATATATTTT
>once|TRBJ1-1|TRBV7-3|TRBD1
CASSYDADTGAEAFF
TGTGCCAGCAGCTATGACGCCGACACAGGGGCAGAAGCTTTCTTT
>NA|TRBJ2-7|TRBV6-6|TRBD2
CASRGPSGRAAEQYF
TGTGCCAGCAGGGGCCCTAGCGGGAGGGCCGCCGAGCAGTACTTC
>few|TRBJ2-3|TRBV2|TRBD1
CASKRGQGGTDTQYF
TGTGCCAGCAAACGGGGACAGGGCGGCACAGATACGCAGTATTTT
>NA|TRBJ1-2|TRBV2|NA
CASSEIESGGRYTF
TGTGCCAGCAGTGAAATTGAGTCGGGGGGTCGCTACACCTTC
>once|TRBJ2-7|TRBV7-9|TRBD2
CASSFARLAGPLSYEQYF
TGTGCCAGCAGCTTCGCGCGACTAGCGGGCCCCCTCTCCTACGAGCAGTACTTC
>NA|TRBJ2-1|TRBV19|TRBD1
CASSMTTGSYNEQFF
TGTGCCAGTAGTATGACGACAGGGTCCTACAATGAGCAGTTCTTC
>NA|TRBJ2-3|TRBV28|NA
CASSFAASSYTQYF
TGTGCCAGCAGTTTCGCGGCTAGTAGTTATACGCAGTATTTT
>NA|TRBJ1-1|TRBV19|TRBD1
CASTTGLALTNTEAFF
TGTGCCAGCACGACAGGGCTGGCCCTAACGAACACTGAAGCTTTCTTT
>NA|TRBJ2-1|TRBV9|TRBD2
CASSARTSVDEQFF
TGTGCCAGCAGCGCTAGGACTAGCGTGGATGAGCAGTTCTTC
>NA|TRBJ2-7|TRBV11-2|TRBD1
CASSKTGPTYEQYF
TGTGCCAGCAGCAAGACAGGGCCAACCTACGAGCAGTACTTC
>NA|TRBJ2-1|TRBV7-2|NA
CASRMTGSSYNEQFF
TGTGCCAGCAGGATGACTGGGAGCTCCTACAATGAGCAGTTCTTC
>NA|TRBJ2-2|TRBV11-2|NA
CASSIRGGTRELFF
TGTGCCAGCAGCATAAGGGGGGGGACCCGGGAGCTGTTTTTT
>NA|TRBJ2-2|TRBV7-2|TRBD1
CASSAGQDPNTGELFF
TGTGCCAGCAGTGCCGGACAGGACCCGAACACCGGGGAGCTGTTTTTT
>few|TRBJ1-4|TRBV2|TRBD1
CASSDRGQVANEKLFF
TGTGCCAGCAGTGACAGGGGGCAAGTAGCTAATGAAAAACTGTTTTTT
>NA|TRBJ1-2|TRBV30|NA
CAWSPGPNYGYTF
TGTGCCTGGAGTCCAGGGCCCAACTATGGCTACACCTTC
>NA|TRBJ2-7|TRBV7-2|NA
CASSSRGVHYEQYF
TGTGCCAGCAGCTCTCGGGGAGTTCACTACGAGCAGTACTTC
>NA|TRBJ1-2|TRBV7-2|NA
CASSIENHYGYTF
TGTGCCAGCAGCATTGAGAACCACTATGGCTACACCTTC
>NA|TRBJ2-3|TRBV30|TRBD2
CAWSAGLAGREDTQYF
TGTGCCTGGAGTGCCGGACTAGCGGGAAGGGAGGATACGCAGTATTTT
>NA|TRBJ2-2|TRBV28|TRBD2
CASSLLGGGNTGELFF
TGTGCCAGCAGTTTACTAGGCGGGGGTAACACCGGGGAGCTGTTTTTT
>NA|TRBJ2-6|TRBV2|TRBD1
CASSRDREGSGANVLTF
TGTGCCAGCAGCCGGGACAGGGAAGGATCTGGGGCCAACGTCCTGACTTTC
>NA|TRBJ1-2|TRBV2|TRBD1
CASSPEQGTPYGYTF
TGTGCCAGCAGTCCTGAACAGGGGACTCCCTATGGCTACACCTTC
>NA|TRBJ2-7|TRBV19|NA
CASSIGQGSYEQYF
TGTGCCAGTAGTATCGGGCAGGGATCCTACGAGCAGTACTTC
>NA|TRBJ2-7|TRBV4-2|NA
CPSSHQTSGGSYEQYF
TGTCCCAGCAGCCACCAAACCTCCGGGGGCTCCTACGAGCAGTACTTC
>NA|TRBJ2-5|TRBV29-1|TRBD2
CSVDGGNQETQYF
TGCAGCGTTGACGGGGGGAACCAAGAGACCCAGTACTTC
>NA|TRBJ2-5|TRBV7-3|TRBD2
CASSRSGGDQETQYF
TGTGCCAGCAGTCGTAGCGGGGGAGACCAAGAGACCCAGTACTTC